The source of this T cell receptor beta chain is a study of cytomegalovirus exposure and HLA in healthy donors. Study in general: In an earlier analysis, around 100 million unique TCR beta sequences were found from some 200 million T cells. Findings and caveats of the study: The sole available immune exposure information was CMV serostatus. Among TCR beta chains of equal frequency, HLA-associated ones were more clonally expanded in a later analysis.

The PCR contained 60 Vbeta and 13 Jbeta primers. The method was immunoSEQ multiplex PCR; TCRdb's version includes in-frame clones alone and lacks a portion of them. Of about 220,000 clones detected, about 80% appear once; the ten largest clones hold 0.6% to 0.7%. A note on this clone: The antigen remains undetermined.

From germline, CDR1 is SNHLY and CDR2 FYNNEI. The CDR3 extends over 14 amino acids. This sequence joins TRBV2 and TRBJ2-5, with D possibly matching TRBD2 (5 bases). The J call may be faulty, since TRBJ2-7 better matches the DNA end. Sequencing was performed on PBMCs. The origin of this receptor is a man younger than 35 in good health and CMV-seronegative. The CDR3 protein is CASSEVGGSHEQYF. As DNA, the CDR3 is TGTGCCAGCAGTGAAGTAGGCGGGTCCCACGAGCAGTACTTC.